This T cell receptor (beta chain) was sequenced in a study of shared clonotypes between healthy human individuals. In germline, CDR1 is SGHNT, CDR2 YYREEE (reference sequence). The CDR3 is made up of 13 amino acids. Trimming took off 2 bases at V and 6 bases at J, with 9 bases between the two ends. The DNA input per sorted-subset replicate PCR was 150 to 200 ng, corresponding to 30,000 or so T cell genomes. As originally analysed: Quality scores were absent from the junction-only immunoSEQ sequences, so filtering differed. Sequencing used immunoSEQ multiplex PCR; TCRdb keeps in-frame clones, though not all of them. The V and J calls and clone size are taken from that table; D and trimming were inferred from the DNA. The data show around 2.1 million clones, nearly 97% seen once. Study donors comprised healthy, HIV-negative adults devoid of recent acute infection or vaccination.

The TCR originated in a man aged 18 to 29 in good health. The specimen was naive CD4+ T cells sorted from blood. Subset here: CD45RA+ positively selected. The V and J genes are TRBV5-4 and TRBJ1-5; D unresolved. The CDR3: CASSFPPGQPQHF. CDR3 nucleotide sequence: TGTGCCAGCAGCTTCCCACCCGGTCAGCCCCAGCATTTT.